These T cell receptor beta chains were read from a single sample in a study of blood T cell repertoires in COVID-19. The repertoire was sequenced with immunoSEQ multiplex PCR; TCRdb's copy has only in-frame clones and lacks some. Altogether 180,000 or so clones are present, approximately 80% being singletons, with the ten largest covering 11%. Sequencing input: PBMCs or T cells enriched from blood (not recorded which). The receptors shown here come from a man aged 50 or older who had recovered from COVID-19. CDR3s include the opening cysteine and the closing phenylalanine or tryptophan. The order of the fields is clone size, D gene, J gene, V gene, CDR3 DNA, CDR3 protein. The D gene is left open where the match is weak. Clone size appears in some rows only: once, few, many, or a class for an expanded clone.

.,TRBD1,TRBJ2-5,TRBV18,TGTGCCAGCTCACCACCGCTGGACAGGGACGAGACCCAGTACTTC,CASSPPLDRDETQYF
.,TRBD1,TRBJ1-4,TRBV6-5,TGTGCCAGCAGCCGCAGGACAGGGGTTGGCGAAAAACTGTTTTTT,CASSRRTGVGEKLFF
.,.,TRBJ1-1,TRBV13,TGTGCCAGCAGCTTAGGTCCATCGAACACTGAAGCTTTCTTT,CASSLGPSNTEAFF
few,.,TRBJ2-3,TRBV7-2,TGTGCCAGCAGCCCCATGCCGTTTAGCGGATTCACAGATACGCAGTATTTT,CASSPMPFSGFTDTQYF
.,TRBD1,TRBJ2-5,TRBV11-1,TGTGCCAGCAGCTTAGGACAGGGGGAAGAGACCCAGTACTTC,CASSLGQGEETQYF
.,.,TRBJ1-5,TRBV10-3,TGTGCCATCAGTGAGTCGGGCAGGGGAAACAATCAGCCCCAGCATTTT,CAISESGRGNNQPQHF
.,.,TRBJ1-1,TRBV24-1,TGTGCCACCACCGACAGCATGAACACTGAAGCTTTCTTT,CATTDSMNTEAFF
.,.,TRBJ2-3,TRBV27,TGTGCCAGCAATCGACAGGGCACAGATACGCAGTATTTT,CASNRQGTDTQYF
.,.,TRBJ1-1,TRBV11-2,TGTGCCAGCAGCTCCGGAGCCCAGAGGGAAGCTTTCTTT,CASSSGAQREAFF
.,TRBD2,TRBJ2-3,TRBV3-1/TRBV3-2,TGTGCCAGCAGCCACCAGACTAGCGGGAAAACAGATACGCAGTATTTT,CASSHQTSGKTDTQYF
.,.,TRBJ1-3,TRBV7-9,TGTGCCAGCAGCTTAGTGGACAGCTCTGGAAACACCATATATTTT,CASSLVDSSGNTIYF
.,.,TRBJ1-6,TRBV7-9,TGTGCCAGCAGCTTAGTCAGGGGCCCGACACCTTCACCCCTCCACTTT,CASSLVRGPTPSPLHF
.,.,TRBJ2-7,TRBV6-5,TGTGCCAGCAGTTCAACGGTCCTCTACGAGCAGTACTTC,CASSSTVLYEQYF
.,TRBD1,TRBJ1-2,TRBV27,TGTGCCAGCTGCGACAGGGGTGGGTATGGCTACACCTTC,CASCDRGGYGYTF
.,TRBD1,TRBJ1-2,TRBV5-8,TGTGCCAGCAGCTTGGGGACAGGGGGTGGTGGCTACACCTTC,CASSLGTGGGGYTF
.,.,TRBJ1-3,TRBV28,TGTGCCAGCAGTTTATATTCGAGCTCTGGAAACACCATATATTTT,CASSLYSSSGNTIYF
once,TRBD1,TRBJ1-2,TRBV29-1,TGCAGCGTTGAAGGGCTCGGACAGGGAGGCGGCTACACCTTC,CSVEGLGQGGGYTF
.,TRBD1,TRBJ1-2,TRBV11-2,TGTGCCAGCAGCTTAGGCGCAGGGGGAAGCTATGGCTACACCTTC,CASSLGAGGSYGYTF
.,TRBD2,TRBJ2-1,TRBV10-2,TGCGCCAGCCGGACTAGCGGGGCCGGGGGGGAGCAGTTCTTC,CASRTSGAGGEQFF
.,.,TRBJ1-2,TRBV5-4,TGTGCCAGCAGCCCTGGATCCGCCGGGGACTATGGCTACACCTTC,CASSPGSAGDYGYTF
.,TRBD1,TRBJ2-2,TRBV7-9,TGTGCCAGCAGCCGGGACAGGGTAACCGGGGAGCTGTTTTTT,CASSRDRVTGELFF
.,.,TRBJ2-7,TRBV18,TGTGCCAGCTCACCCGGGACACGCTCCTACGAGCAGTACTTC,CASSPGTRSYEQYF
.,.,TRBJ1-1,TRBV7-3,TGTGCCAGCAGCTATGGACAGAACACTGAAGCTTTCTTT,CASSYGQNTEAFF
.,TRBD2,TRBJ2-3,TRBV29-1,TGCAGCGCATTCAGGGGACTAGCGGGAGAGCGCACAGATACGCAGTATTTT,CSAFRGLAGERTDTQYF
.,TRBD1,TRBJ1-2,TRBV13,TGTGCCAGCAGCACAGGGACAGGGGGTGGCTATGGCTACACCTTC,CASSTGTGGGYGYTF
.,TRBD1,TRBJ1-2,TRBV5-1,TGCGCCAGCCGATCCACCACAGGGGGACGGAGTGGCTACACCTTC,CASRSTTGGRSGYTF
.,.,TRBJ1-2,TRBV5-1,TGCGCCAGCAGCTTATTGGCGGGACCTAACTATGGCTACACCTTC,CASSLLAGPNYGYTF
.,.,TRBJ2-5,TRBV21-1,TGTGCCAGCAGCAAAGGAGAGGATAGCGGGGAAGAGACCCAGTACTTC,CASSKGEDSGEETQYF
.,.,TRBJ1-1,TRBV4-1,TGCGCCAGCAGCCAAGTGAACAGGGCAAACACTGAAGCTTTCTTT,CASSQVNRANTEAFF
.,TRBD2,TRBJ2-7,TRBV10-2,TGCGCCAGCAGCGAGACCGGGACTATGTTTTACTACGAGCAGTACTTC,CASSETGTMFYYEQYF
.,.,TRBJ2-1,TRBV7-7,TGTGCTAGCAGCTCTAGGGGGGGCGCTTCCTACAATGAGCAGTTCTTC,CASSSRGGASYNEQFF
.,TRBD1,TRBJ2-7,TRBV19,TGTGCCAGTAGTACAAGCGCCGGGACAGGGATAAGGTCCTACGAGCAGTACTTC,CASSTSAGTGIRSYEQYF
few,.,TRBJ2-5,TRBV14,TGTGCCAGCAGCCGCGAAAGCGGGACCCAGTACTTC,CASSRESGTQYF
.,TRBD1,TRBJ1-4,TRBV5-1,TGCGCCAGCAGCGCCGGACAGGGTAATGAAAAACTGTTTTTT,CASSAGQGNEKLFF
once,TRBD1,TRBJ1-2,TRBV5-1,TGCGCCAGCAGCTTCCAGGGGGCGGAGGGCTACACCTTC,CASSFQGAEGYTF
.,TRBD1,TRBJ2-7,TRBV27,TGTGCCAGCAGTTTAAGGCAGGGGGCCTACGAGCAGTACTTC,CASSLRQGAYEQYF
.,TRBD1,TRBJ2-1,TRBV28,TGTGCCAGCACCCACAGGACAGGGGGTAGCAATGAGCAGTTCTTC,CASTHRTGGSNEQFF
.,TRBD1,TRBJ1-5,TRBV5-6,TGTGCCAGCAGCCTGGACAGGGCTCAGCCCCAGCATTTT,CASSLDRAQPQHF
once,TRBD2,TRBJ2-7,TRBV27,TGTGCCAGCTCCCCAGGGGCCGGGGGGGTACGGGAGCAGTACTTC,CASSPGAGGVREQYF
.,TRBD1,TRBJ2-3,TRBV19,TGTGCCAGTAGTATAGTTACAGGGGGCGCGTCGCAGTATTTT,CASSIVTGGASQYF